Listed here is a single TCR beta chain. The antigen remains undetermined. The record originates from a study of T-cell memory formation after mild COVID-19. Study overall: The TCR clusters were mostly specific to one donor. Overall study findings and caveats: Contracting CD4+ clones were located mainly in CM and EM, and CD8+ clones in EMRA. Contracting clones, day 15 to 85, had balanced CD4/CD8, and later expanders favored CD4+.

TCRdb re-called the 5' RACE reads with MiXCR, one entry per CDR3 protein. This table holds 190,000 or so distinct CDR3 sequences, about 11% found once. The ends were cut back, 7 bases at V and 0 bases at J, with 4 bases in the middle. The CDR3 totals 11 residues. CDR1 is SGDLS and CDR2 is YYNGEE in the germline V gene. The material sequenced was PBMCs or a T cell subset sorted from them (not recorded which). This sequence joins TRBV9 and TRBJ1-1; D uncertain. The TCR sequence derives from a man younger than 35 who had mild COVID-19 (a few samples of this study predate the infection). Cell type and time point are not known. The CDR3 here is CASGLNTEAFF. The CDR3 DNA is TGTGCCAGCGGCCTGAACACTGAAGCTTTCTTT.